The 25 T cell receptor beta chains given below trace back to one sample, sequenced in a study of neurological immune-mediated disorders. TCRdb re-analysed the 5' RACE reads in MiXCR, keeping a single row per CDR3 protein. Of 30,000 to 40,000 distinct CDR3 sequences listed, more than 6.5% are singletons. The sequenced sample consisted of PBMCs. Receptors were obtained from a woman aged 40 to 50 in good health.

This clonotype was detected ten times or more. CDR3 DNA: TGTGCCAGCAGCGTATCCGGGAACTCCTACAATGAGCAGTTCTTC. Residues: CASSVSGNSYNEQFF. V is TRBV9 and J is TRBJ2-1; TRBD2 might be the D (5 bases). The CDR3 length is 15 residues. Trimming removed 1 base at V and 0 bases at J, with 8 bases between. Germline assignment: CDR1 SGDLS and CDR2 YYNGEE.

This clonotype occurred many times. V and J are TRBV2 and TRBJ1-2; D gene unclear. Per the germline V gene, CDR1 is SNHLY and CDR2 is FYNNEI. The V end lost 5 bases, the J end lost 2 bases, and 15 bases lay between the germline ends. The CDR3 totals 15 residues. CDR3 protein: CASSTSAGRNYGYTF. As DNA, the CDR3 is TGTGCCAGCAGTACATCAGCAGGAAGGAACTATGGCTACACCTTC.

This clonotype appeared many times. The chain couples TRBV5-5 to TRBJ1-1; D unclear. The CDR3 is 11 amino acids. Germline assignment: CDR1 SGHKS and CDR2 YYEKEE (reference sequence). Trimming removed 2 bases at V and 4 bases at J, with 3 bases between. CDR3 sequence (DNA): TGTGCCAGCAGCTTTGGCACTGAAGCTTTCTTT. Protein: CASSFGTEAFF. Supplemented by reference TRBV5-5 and TRBJ1-1, the full variable domain reads DAGVTQSPTHLIKTRGQQVTLRCSPISGHKSVSWYQQVLGQGPQFIFQYYEKEERGRGNFPDRFSARQFPNYSSELNVNALLLGDSALYLCASSFGTEAFFGQGTRLTVV.

This clonotype was detected ten times or more. This sequence joins TRBV12-3 or TRBV12-4 and TRBJ1-5; no definite D call. The CDR3 loop spans 13 amino acids. The V and J ends lost 3 bases and 7 bases respectively, with 10 bases between them. The CDR3 nucleotides are TGTGCCAGCAGTTTGCGAACGGAACAGCCCCAGCATTTT. Protein sequence: CASSLRTEQPQHF.

This clonotype was seen a handful of times. V gene TRBV28 combines with J gene TRBJ1-5, with D perhaps matching TRBD1 (5 bases). CDR3 size: 15 residues. Trimming took off 3 bases at V and 6 bases at J, with 15 bases between the two ends. Germline assignment: CDR1 MDHEN and CDR2 SYDVKM. The CDR3 loop is CASSLFIQGVQPQHF. CDR3 nucleotide sequence: TGTGCCAGCAGTTTGTTCATTCAGGGTGTTCAGCCCCAGCATTTT.

This clonotype was observed many times. The chain employs TRBV2 and TRBJ1-2, with D possibly matching TRBD1 (6 bases). The CDR3 runs 13 residues. The germline gives CDR1 SNHLY, CDR2 FYNNEI. V lost 4 bases, J lost 4 bases, and 10 bases lay in between. The CDR3 nucleotides are TGTGCCAGCAGTGTGCCAGGGGCCTATGGCTACACCTTC. It is translated as CASSVPGAYGYTF.

Comment on this clonotype: Germline and junction disagree at one end, which may indicate a read error. The chain carries TRBV5-6 and TRBJ2-2; D is possibly TRBD1 or TRBD2 (7 bases each). Looked up from germline, CDR1 is SGHDT and CDR2 is YYEEEE. This CDR3 has 18 residues. CDR3 DNA sequence: TGTGCCAGCAGCCTCAGGACAGGACTAGGGCGAATCAACAGGGATCTGTTTTTT. It encodes CASSLRTGLGRINRDLFF.

This clonotype has at least ten counts. V gene TRBV7-3 combines with J gene TRBJ2-2; possible D gene TRBD1, 6 bases. The ends were cut back, 5 bases at V and 0 bases at J, with 10 bases in the middle. The length of the CDR3 is 15 residues. Germline V lookup: CDR1 SGHTA, CDR2 FQGTGA. CDR3 amino acids: CASSPRGSNTGELFF. CDR3 DNA: TGTGCCAGCAGCCCAAGGGGGTCGAACACCGGGGAGCTGTTTTTT. The variable domain in full, with the rest retrieved from reference TRBV7-3 and TRBJ2-2, is GAGVSQTPSNKVTEKGKYVELRCDPISGHTALYWYRQSLGQGPEFLIYFQGTGAADDSGLPNDRFFAVRPEGSVSTLKIQRTERGDSAVYLCASSPRGSNTGELFFGEGSRLTVL.

This clonotype was observed at least ten times. V and J are TRBV18 and TRBJ2-7; 13 nucleotides line up with TRBD2. V lost 5 bases to trimming and J lost 7 bases; unmatched junction nucleotides: 8. The CDR3 runs 15 residues. CDR1 and CDR2 (germline): KGHSH, LQKENI. The CDR3 loop reads CASSFDGGLAGEQYV. The CDR3, as DNA: TGTGCCAGCTCATTCGACGGGGGACTAGCGGGGGAGCAGTACGTC.

The table lists this clonotype with many counts. The chain couples TRBV5-1 to TRBJ2-1; 10 bases agree with TRBD2. Germline CDR1 SGHRS, CDR2 YFSETQ. This CDR3 has 16 residues. V was clipped by 2 bases and J by 3 bases; unmatched bases: 5. DNA of the CDR3: TGCGCCAGCAGCTTAAATAGCGGGGGGCACTACAATGAGCAGTTCTTC. Its translation is CASSLNSGGHYNEQFF.

This clonotype was seen repeatedly, ten times or more. The chain joins TRBV5-1 to TRBJ2-4, with 7 bases fitting TRBD1. J lost 8 bases, V lost 4 bases, and 9 bases had no gene match. The CDR3 spans 14 residues. CDR1 and CDR2 from the germline V gene are SGHRS and YFSETQ. The chain's CDR3 is CASSPGRQGDIQYF. The CDR3 DNA sequence: TGCGCCAGCAGCCCCGGGCGGCAGGGGGACATTCAGTACTTC.

This clonotype was observed at least ten times. This chain joins TRBV15 and TRBJ1-1; D may be TRBD1 (5 bases). Germline assignment: CDR1 LNHNV and CDR2 YYDKDF (reference sequence). V lost 0 bases and J lost 1, with 9 bases in between. This CDR3 comprises 15 residues. The CDR3 DNA reads TGTGCCACCAGCAGAGATCGGGGGGGGAACACTGAAGCTTTCTTT. It specifies CATSRDRGGNTEAFF. Supplemented by reference TRBV15 and TRBJ1-1, the full variable domain reads DAMVIQNPRYQVTQFGKPVTLSCSQTLNHNVMYWYQQKSSQAPKLLFHYYDKDFNNEADTPDNFQSRRPNTSFCFLDIRSPGLGDTAMYLCATSRDRGGNTEAFFGQGTRLTVV.

At least ten counts were recorded for this clonotype. The genes are TRBV20-1 and TRBJ2-1, with TRBD2 matching over 12 bases. CDR1 and CDR2 (germline): DFQATT, SNEGSKA (reference sequence). This CDR3 has 18 amino acids. After removal of 3 bases from V and 3 bases from J, the junction contained 12 bases not matched to a gene. CDR3 sequence reads: CSARVPSGGVVIYNEQFF. In DNA form, the CDR3 reads TGCAGTGCTAGGGTCCCTAGCGGGGGGGTTGTTATCTACAATGAGCAGTTCTTC.

This rearrangement joins TRBV4-1 to TRBJ1-4, with D perhaps matching TRBD1 (5 bases). Trimming removed 6 bases at V and 10 bases at J, with 15 bases between. Germline values: CDR1 MGHRA, CDR2 YSYEKL. The CDR3 covers 13 residues. The CDR3 sequence is CASSGQGQGKLFF. The CDR3 DNA sequence: TGCGCCAGCAGTGGGCAGGGTCAAGGAAAACTGTTTTTT.

This clonotype was seen many times. The V and J genes are TRBV12-3 or TRBV12-4 and TRBJ1-5; D is uncertain. This CDR3 contains 13 residues. V dropped 3 bases and J dropped 5 bases, with 8 bases sitting between them. The CDR3 sequence: CASSFSVDQPQHF. The CDR3 nucleotides are TGTGCCAGCAGTTTCAGTGTCGATCAGCCCCAGCATTTT.

V is TRBV30 and J is TRBJ2-4; 8 positions match TRBD1. V gave up 0 bases and J gave up 2 bases; unmatched junction bases: 6. Germline assignment: CDR1 GTSNPN and CDR2 SVGIG (reference sequence). CDR3 length: 16 residues. CDR3 sequence reads: CAWSVLRTGTKNIQYF. DNA for the CDR3: TGTGCCTGGAGTGTACTTCGGACAGGGACCAAAAACATTCAGTACTTC.

This clonotype was seen at least ten times. The rearrangement joins TRBV11-2 to TRBJ2-7; 11 bases agree with TRBD2. V was clipped by 2 bases and J by 2 bases; unmatched bases: 5. In germline, CDR1 is SGHAT, CDR2 FQNNGV. This CDR3 spans 16 amino acids. The CDR3 region is CASSLLFSGRAYEQYF. CDR3 bases: TGTGCCAGCAGCTTACTCTTTAGCGGGAGGGCCTACGAGCAGTACTTC. The variable domain in full, with the rest retrieved from reference TRBV11-2 and TRBJ2-7, is EAGVAQSPRYKIIEKRQSVAFWCNPISGHATLYWYQQILGQGPKLLIQFQNNGVVDDSQLPKDRFSAERLKGVDSTLKIQPAKLEDSAVYLCASSLLFSGRAYEQYFGPGTRLTVT.

This clonotype was detected ten times or more. This chain uses TRBV7-2 with TRBJ1-4, with TRBD1 matching over 10 bases. Germline trimming cut 1 base from V and 2 bases from J; bases unmatched to any gene: 1. The germline V gene encodes CDR1 SGHTA and CDR2 FQGNSA. CDR3 length: 16 residues. The CDR3 DNA reads TGTGCCAGCAGCTTAGGGGACAGGGGCACTAATGAAAAACTGTTTTTT. The encoded protein is CASSLGDRGTNEKLFF.

This clonotype was seen repeatedly, ten times or more. The rearrangement joins TRBV6-5 to TRBJ2-2, with no clear D. The CDR3 contains 13 residues. The V end was cut by 2 bases, the J end by 5 bases, with 6 bases between. Germline V gene lookup returns CDR1 MNHEY and CDR2 SVGAGI. Here the CDR3 reads CASSYGVTGELFF. In nucleotides, the CDR3 is TGTGCCAGCAGTTACGGGGTAACCGGGGAGCTGTTTTTT.

This clonotype was seen repeatedly, ten times or more. This chain joins TRBV9 and TRBJ2-5; D not certain. The CDR3 is 14 residues long. Per germline, CDR1 SGDLS and CDR2 YYNGEE. V was shortened by 0 bases and J by 0 bases, with 6 bases between the two germline ends. CDR3 sequence reads: CASSVGTHQETQYF. CDR3 nucleotides: TGTGCCAGCAGCGTAGGCACCCACCAAGAGACCCAGTACTTC.

This clonotype was detected ten times or more. This chain joins TRBV18 and TRBJ1-1, with no clear D. V lost 6 bases, J lost 4 bases, and 15 bases lay in between. The CDR3 extends over 14 amino acids. Per the germline V gene, CDR1 is KGHSH and CDR2 is LQKENI. This CDR3 reads CASSYKRSRTEAFF. In DNA, the CDR3 is TGTGCCAGCTCCTACAAACGTTCACGCACTGAAGCTTTCTTT.

V usage is TRBV7-8 and J usage is TRBJ2-3; weak D call: TRBD2 (5 bases). The germline V gene has CDR1 SGHVS and CDR2 FQNEAQ. CDR3 length: 16 amino acids. V lost 4 bases, J lost 8 bases, and 22 bases lay in between. CDR3 residues: CASSSPPTPRAGTQYF. The CDR3 DNA reads TGTGCCAGCAGCTCACCCCCTACCCCCCGGGCGGGTACGCAGTATTTT.

There are many counts of this clonotype. CDR3 sequence (DNA): TGCAGCGTCCGGCAGGGGGATTACACCGGGGAGCTGTTTTTT. Translated, it gives CSVRQGDYTGELFF. V gene TRBV29-1 combines with J gene TRBJ2-2; 7 bases line up with TRBD1. CDR1 SQVTM and CDR2 ANQGSEA come from the germline V gene. CDR3 length: 14 residues. The V segment lost 6 bases and the J segment 3 bases; nucleotides outside the gene matches: 7.

This clonotype was recorded many times. The rearrangement uses TRBV5-1 and TRBJ2-3, with 12 bases matching TRBD2. From germline, CDR1 is SGHRS and CDR2 YFSETQ. CDR3 length equals 16 residues. With V trimmed by 5 bases and J by 3 bases, 7 bases remained unmatched. CDR3 region: CASRRTSGGPTDTQYF. The CDR3 DNA is TGCGCCAGCAGACGTACTAGCGGGGGGCCGACAGATACGCAGTATTTT.

Ten or more counts support this clonotype. The chain uses TRBV4-3 and TRBJ1-2; unclear D gene. This CDR3 spans 14 amino acids. Germline V gene lookup returns CDR1 LGHNA and CDR2 YSLEER. V dropped 1 base and J dropped 6 bases, with 12 bases sitting between them. CDR3 sequence: CASSQAHERDGYTF. CDR3 sequence (DNA): TGCGCCAGCAGCCAAGCCCACGAGAGGGATGGCTACACCTTC.